The next 19 T cell receptor beta chains were all read from a single sample in a study of memory B cells and T cells in multiple sclerosis. Stimulus-free culture yielded autoproliferating CFSE-dim and non-proliferating CFSE-high T cells, each sequenced separately. Replicate wells were pooled after around seven days of stimulus-free culture of under 5.5x10^7 CFSE-labeled PBMCs. Their antigens remain unidentified. Using immunoSEQ multiplex PCR, the repertoire was profiled, and TCRdb retains in-frame clones only, with some absent. The sample comprises approximately 32,000 clones, roughly 86% of which are singletons, and roughly 3% rests with the top ten. Sequencing used PBMCs from blood kept in culture. The receptors shown here come from a human donor with multiple sclerosis.

The gene calls are TRBV6-1 and TRBJ2-5; TRBD1 matches at 8 bases. The J segment lost 8 bases and the V segment lost 4 bases, leaving 12 bases of the junction unmatched. The CDR3 is 15 residues long. The germline V gene has CDR1 MNHNS and CDR2 SASEGT. CDR3: CASSVVTGVPRTQYF. The CDR3 DNA reads TGTGCCAGCAGTGTTGTGACAGGGGTCCCTCGAACCCAGTACTTC.

This clone was detected only once. The chain employs TRBV5-4 and TRBJ1-6; 10 bases are a match to TRBD1. Trimming at V came to 0 bases and at J to 7 bases, leaving 4 bases not matched to a gene. Germline CDR1 reads SGHNT; CDR2 reads YYREEE (reference sequence). The CDR3 spans 16 residues. The CDR3 sequence is CASSLARDRGNSPLHF. CDR3 sequence (DNA): TGTGCCAGCAGCTTGGCTCGGGACAGGGGCAATTCACCCCTCCACTTT.

The chain links TRBV28 to TRBJ1-1; D may be TRBD1 (5 bases). Germline lookup yields CDR1 MDHEN and CDR2 SYDVKM. Trimming removed 7 bases at V and 0 bases at J, with 6 bases between. This CDR3 has 12 amino acids. The CDR3 coding sequence is TGTGCCAGCAAGGACATGAACACTGAAGCTTTCTTT. Translating it yields CASKDMNTEAFF.

The chain uses TRBV6-1 and TRBJ2-1; a weak D match, TRBD2 (6 bases). This CDR3 comprises 15 residues. CDR1 and CDR2 (germline): MNHNS, SASEGT. V was pared by 6 bases and J by 2 bases, with 14 bases between. As DNA, the CDR3 is TGTGCCAGCAGAAATAGCGGTAAGGCCTACAATGAGCAGTTCTTC. Its protein product is CASRNSGKAYNEQFF.

This clone occurred once. The germline gene is not matched at one end of the junction; a read error may be the cause. V usage is TRBV6-1 and J usage is TRBJ2-7; D is perhaps TRBD1 or TRBD2 (5 bases each). Germline lookup yields CDR1 MNHNS and CDR2 SASEGT. The CDR3 has 11 amino acids. Here the CDR3 reads CASSPPGPTDF. As DNA, the CDR3 is TGTGCCAGCAGCCCACCGGGACCTACTGACTTC.

The chain couples TRBV5-1 to TRBJ1-1, with D uncertain. Per germline, CDR1 SGHRS and CDR2 YFSETQ. V was trimmed by 0 bases and J by 0 bases, leaving 15 bases between them. The CDR3 has 17 amino acids. The CDR3, as DNA: TGCGCCAGCAGCTTGGCCCCCCTAATAGTGATGAACACTGAAGCTTTCTTT. Its protein product is CASSLAPLIVMNTEAFF.

The rearrangement links TRBV19 to TRBJ2-2, with 7 bases fitting TRBD1. Germline CDR1 reads LNHDA; CDR2 reads SQIVND (reference sequence). Trimming at V came to 8 bases and at J to 6 bases, leaving 15 bases not matched to a gene. The CDR3 consists of 16 residues. DNA of the CDR3: TGTGCCAGTTCGTACAGGGGACCGGGGTTCCCCGGGGAGCTGTTTTTT. It codes for CASSYRGPGFPGELFF. Variable domain in full (rest from reference TRBV19 and TRBJ2-2): DGGITQSPKYLFRKEGQNVTLSCEQNLNHDAMYWYRQDPGQGLRLIYYSQIVNDFQKGDIAEGYSVSREKKESFPLTVTSAQKNPTAFYLCASSYRGPGFPGELFFGEGSRLTVL.

This chain joins TRBV11-3 and TRBJ2-7; D is unresolved. The length of the CDR3 is 16 residues. Germline V lookup: CDR1 SGHNT, CDR2 YENEEA. V was cut by 8 bases and J by 0 bases, with 20 bases left in between. The CDR3 sequence: CASRPPRADLSYEQYF. For the CDR3, the DNA is TGTGCCAGCCGTCCCCCTCGAGCAGACCTCTCCTACGAGCAGTACTTC.

This sequence joins TRBV7-3 and TRBJ1-1; D gene uncertain. CDR1 SGHTA and CDR2 FQGTGA come from the germline V gene. V lost 5 bases, J lost 5 bases, and 15 bases lay in between. The CDR3 is 14 amino acids. CDR3 loop: CASSQDPVGTEAFF. CDR3 coding DNA: TGTGCCAGCAGCCAAGACCCCGTGGGGACTGAAGCTTTCTTT.

V and J are TRBV28 and TRBJ2-3; 8 bases are shared with TRBD2. Germline values: CDR1 MDHEN, CDR2 SYDVKM. Trimming removed 3 bases from V and 4 bases from J; junction bases left unmatched: 9. The CDR3 consists of 16 residues. CDR3 residues: CASSLSGLVDSDTQYF. The CDR3 nucleotides are TGTGCCAGCAGTTTGTCGGGACTAGTCGACTCAGATACGCAGTATTTT.

This chain joins TRBV19 and TRBJ1-5, with D uncertain. This CDR3 contains 15 residues. V was shortened by 7 bases and J by 4 bases, with 17 bases between the two germline ends. Germline assignment: CDR1 LNHDA and CDR2 SQIVND (reference sequence). The CDR3 DNA sequence: TGTGCCAGTACCGCTAAGTGGGCTTGGAATCAGCCCCAGCATTTT. Residues: CASTAKWAWNQPQHF.

CDR3 sequence: CASSPLGIPIYGYTF. Written as DNA, the CDR3 is TGCGCCAGCAGTCCATTAGGGATCCCCATCTATGGCTACACCTTC. The rearrangement uses TRBV5-1 and TRBJ1-2; D not resolved. This CDR3 is built from 15 residues. CDR1 SGHRS and CDR2 YFSETQ come from the germline V gene. Trimming left V 5 bases short and J 4 bases short, with 18 bases between.

The V call is TRBV28, the J call TRBJ1-2, with unresolved D. There are 14 residues in the CDR3. The germline CDR1 and CDR2 sequences are MDHEN and SYDVKM. V lost 5 bases, J lost 4 bases, and 14 bases lay in between. CDR3 coding DNA: TGTGCCAGCAGTCCGGATACTAGGACCTATGGCTACACCTTC. Translated, it gives CASSPDTRTYGYTF.

CDR3 region: CASSPVQGPGNTIYF. In nucleotides, the CDR3 is TGCGCCAGCAGCCCCGTTCAGGGGCCGGGAAACACCATATATTTT. The J gene is TRBJ1-3, the V gene TRBV4-1, with D perhaps matching TRBD1 (6 bases). Germline CDR1 is MGHRA and CDR2 is YSYEKL. V dropped 4 bases and J dropped 4 bases, with 14 bases sitting between them. This CDR3 is built from 15 residues.

The gene calls are TRBV7-2 and TRBJ2-5, with a possible D match to TRBD1 (6 bases). Trimming took off 2 bases at V and 5 bases at J, with 9 bases between the two ends. Germline V lookup: CDR1 SGHTA, CDR2 FQGNSA. The CDR3 spans 13 residues. The CDR3 here is CASSLSTGETQYF. The DNA for the CDR3 is TGTGCCAGCAGCTTATCCACAGGGGAGACCCAGTACTTC.

J is TRBJ2-5 and V is TRBV7-9; possible D gene TRBD1, 6 bases. V lost 5 bases and J 3 bases, leaving 10 bases between the germline ends. This CDR3 spans 13 amino acids. Germline lookup yields CDR1 SEHNR and CDR2 FQNEAQ (reference sequence). CDR3 residues: CASSRYREETQYF. CDR3 DNA: TGTGCCAGCAGCCGATACAGGGAAGAGACCCAGTACTTC.

This clone was recorded only once. The same CDR3 arises from other DNA sequences in this sample as well. The chain combines TRBV5-3 with TRBJ2-7, with 7 bases lining up with TRBD2. TRBV5-3 has ORF status, its function being uncertain. The CDR3 is made up of 14 amino acids. The V and J ends lost 4 bases and 1 base, in that order; junction bases with no gene match: 5. In DNA, the CDR3 is TGTGCCAGAAGCCTGGCTAGCGGTTCCTACGAGCAGTACTTC. Residues: CARSLASGSYEQYF.

This clone was picked up a small number of times. The rearrangement joins TRBV6-1 to TRBJ1-2; D uncertain. This CDR3 has 15 amino acids. CDR1 is MNHNS and CDR2 is SASEGT in the germline V gene. V lost 5 bases and J lost 4, with 17 bases in between. The CDR3 loop reads CASSPQEPAIYGYTF. CDR3 sequence (DNA): TGTGCCAGCAGTCCCCAGGAGCCAGCCATCTATGGCTACACCTTC.

The chain joins TRBV4-1 to TRBJ1-5; D gene unclear. Germline V gene sequence: CDR1 MGHRA, CDR2 YSYEKL. Between the trimmed V and J ends, which lost 1 base and 8 bases, there was a span of 12 bases. This CDR3 is built from 14 residues. In DNA, the CDR3 is TGCGCCAGCAGCCAAGTTCGGGCCCGAGAGCCCCAGCATTTT. Translation: CASSQVRAREPQHF.